This passage covers 25 T cell receptor beta chains from one sample sequenced in a study of cytomegalovirus exposure and HLA in healthy donors. PCR was performed using 60 Vbeta and 13 Jbeta primers. Some clones are missing from TCRdb's copy, which holds only in-frame ones; the method was immunoSEQ multiplex PCR. The sample includes some 44,000 clones, 45% to 65% of them seen just once. The specimen sequenced was PBMCs. The source is a human donor in good health.

This clone was seen only a few times. The gene calls are TRBV29-1 and TRBJ1-2; TRBD1 aligns across 8 bases. The CDR3 consists of 12 residues. After removal of 8 bases from V and 5 bases from J, the junction contained 7 bases not matched to a gene. Germline assignment: CDR1 SQVTM and CDR2 ANQGSEA. CDR3 region: CSFWTGRYGYTF. CDR3 nucleotides: TGCAGCTTCTGGACAGGGCGGTATGGCTACACCTTC.

The chain combines TRBV6-6 with TRBJ2-7; TRBD2 matches 7 bases. Trimming at V came to 6 bases and at J to 2 bases, leaving 4 bases not matched to a gene. CDR1 and CDR2 (germline): MNHNY, SVGAGI (reference sequence). The CDR3 extends over 13 amino acids. The CDR3 DNA reads as TGTGCCAGCAGAATAGCGGGTACCTACGAGCAGTACTTC. Protein sequence: CASRIAGTYEQYF.

The rearrangement uses TRBV30 and TRBJ1-1, with D perhaps TRBD1 (6 bases). The V gene lost 7 bases and the J gene lost 0 bases, with 12 bases spanning the gap. Germline V gene data show CDR1 as GTSNPN and CDR2 as SVGIG (reference sequence). CDR3 length equals 13 residues. The CDR3 nucleotides read TGTGCCTTCCACCGGACAGTGAACACTGAAGCTTTCTTT. This sequence encodes CAFHRTVNTEAFF.

This clone turned up a few times. The chain is built from TRBV6-1 and TRBJ1-1; a possible D gene is TRBD1 (6 bases). Between the trimmed V and J ends, which lost 10 bases and 0 bases, there was a span of 12 bases. The CDR3 has 13 residues. CDR1 and CDR2 (germline): MNHNS, SASEGT. The CDR3 sequence: CATIGQLNTEAFF. The CDR3 DNA is TGTGCCACCATAGGACAGTTGAACACTGAAGCTTTCTTT.

The chain is built from TRBV27 and TRBJ1-4; maybe TRBD1 (6 bases). Trimming pared 5 bases from V and 8 bases from J, leaving 15 bases between. The CDR3 totals 14 residues. In germline, CDR1 is MNHEY, CDR2 SMNVEV (reference sequence). The CDR3 nucleotides are TGTGCCAGCAGTATCCGGGACATGGGGGAAAAACTGTTTTTT. Its protein product is CASSIRDMGEKLFF.

The chain joins TRBV28 to TRBJ2-7; 8 bases are shared with TRBD1. This CDR3 comprises 12 residues. V was pared by 5 bases and J by 5 bases, with 2 bases of the junction left unmatched. Germline CDR1 and CDR2: MDHEN and SYDVKM. Here the CDR3 DNA reads TGTGCCAGCAGTCCGACAGGGGACGAGCAGTACTTC. It specifies CASSPTGDEQYF.

CDR3 DNA sequence: TGTGCCAGCAGTCCGGCAGGGAGGGGGAATGAAAAACTGTTTTTT. It specifies CASSPAGRGNEKLFF. The chain joins TRBV2 to TRBJ1-4; TRBD1 is a possible D gene (6 bases). Germline V lookup: CDR1 SNHLY, CDR2 FYNNEI. With 5 bases removed from V and 5 bases from J, the gap between germline ends came to 15 bases. CDR3 length: 15 residues. Filled out from reference TRBV2 and TRBJ1-4, the complete variable domain reads EPEVTQTPSHQVTQMGQEVILRCVPISNHLYFYWYRQILGQKVEFLVSFYNNEISEKSEIFDDQFSVERPDGSNFTLKIRSTKLEDSAMYFCASSPAGRGNEKLFFGSGTQLSVL.

In this sample, this clone turned up a few times. V usage is TRBV6-5 and J usage is TRBJ1-5; perhaps TRBD1 as D (6 bases). Germline V CDR1 and CDR2: MNHEY, SVGAGI. This CDR3 contains 14 residues. V was pared by 2 bases and J by 3 bases, with 8 bases between. The CDR3 DNA is TGTGCCAGCAGTTACGGGGGCACCAATCAGCCCCAGCATTTT. It yields the protein CASSYGGTNQPQHF.

This sequence joins TRBV15 and TRBJ1-2; TRBD1 might be the D (6 bases). CDR1 and CDR2 from the germline V gene are LNHNV and YYDKDF (reference sequence). Trimming removed 0 bases from V and 4 bases from J, with 15 bases in between. The CDR3 sequence is 16 residues long. The CDR3 region is CATSRDRVDRLYGYTF. CDR3 DNA: TGTGCCACCAGCAGAGATAGGGTCGACAGGCTCTATGGCTACACCTTC.

This clone was recorded many times. The germline gene is not matched at one end of the junction; a read error may be the cause. The chain combines TRBV2 with TRBJ1-4; 9 nucleotides agree with TRBD1. The CDR3 is made up of 13 amino acids. Germline lookup yields CDR1 SNHLY and CDR2 FYNNEI. The CDR3 DNA sequence: TGTGCCAGCAGATTAATCCCGGGACAGGGTAACCTTTTT. Its translation is CASRLIPGQGNLF.

This clone has a handful of counts. The CDR3 region is CASSPSPGQGLNSPLHF. CDR3 bases: TGCGCCAGCAGCCCAAGCCCGGGACAAGGCTTAAATTCACCCCTCCACTTT. The rearrangement uses TRBV5-1 and TRBJ1-6; tentatively, D is TRBD1 (6 bases). Germline CDR1 reads SGHRS; CDR2 reads YFSETQ. V lost 4 bases and J lost 7, with 21 bases in between. CDR3 length: 17 amino acids.

The chain is built from TRBV6-1 and TRBJ2-3; possibly TRBD2 for D (6 bases). CDR3 length: 16 amino acids. In germline, CDR1 is MNHNS, CDR2 SASEGT. Trimming took off 7 bases at V and 0 bases at J, with 17 bases between the two ends. The CDR3 sequence is CASTGARELSTDTQYF. For the CDR3, the DNA is TGTGCCAGCACTGGAGCCCGGGAGCTTAGCACAGATACGCAGTATTTT.

Here the CDR3 DNA reads TGTGCCAGCAGTGAACCGGGACGGAGGGTGAACGAGCAGTACTTC. Amino acids: CASSEPGRRVNEQYF. The V gene is TRBV6-1, the J gene TRBJ2-7, with a weak D call TRBD2 (6 bases). The CDR3 spans 15 residues. The germline V gene has CDR1 MNHNS and CDR2 SASEGT. Trimming left V 2 bases short and J 5 bases short, with 16 bases between.

V is TRBV7-3 and J is TRBJ2-1, with 9 bases aligning to TRBD1. Germline CDR1 reads SGHTA; CDR2 reads FQGTGA. The V gene end was trimmed by 4 bases and the J gene end by 4 bases; junction bases not matched to a gene: 8. This CDR3 contains 16 residues. As DNA, the CDR3 is TGTGCCAGCAGCTCCCGGGGACAGGGATCGTACAATGAGCAGTTCTTC. This sequence encodes CASSSRGQGSYNEQFF.

CDR3 residues: CASSLPTGNNQPQHF. The CDR3 region has the DNA TGTGCCAGCAGTTTGCCTACCGGGAACAATCAGCCCCAGCATTTT. The J gene is TRBJ1-5, the V gene TRBV28, with D hard to call. V was clipped by 3 bases and J by 3 bases, with 12 bases between them. Germline V gene sequence: CDR1 MDHEN, CDR2 SYDVKM. CDR3 length equals 15 residues.

The chain is built from TRBV19 and TRBJ2-1; 8 bases match TRBD2. With V trimmed by 1 base and J by 0 bases, 11 bases remained unmatched. Germline lookup yields CDR1 LNHDA and CDR2 SQIVND (reference sequence). The CDR3 contains 19 residues. The chain's CDR3 is CASSIVTLGGRISYNEQFF. CDR3 DNA: TGTGCCAGTAGTATAGTTACCTTGGGCGGGAGGATCTCCTACAATGAGCAGTTCTTC. The full variable domain, rest sourced from reference TRBV19 and TRBJ2-1, is DGGITQSPKYLFRKEGQNVTLSCEQNLNHDAMYWYRQDPGQGLRLIYYSQIVNDFQKGDIAEGYSVSREKKESFPLTVTSAQKNPTAFYLCASSIVTLGGRISYNEQFFGPGTRLTVL.

J is TRBJ2-1 and V is TRBV6-1; 7 nucleotides align to TRBD1. The CDR3 covers 13 residues. V was pared by 6 bases and J by 8 bases, with 7 bases of the junction left unmatched. Germline V CDR1 and CDR2: MNHNS, SASEGT. The CDR3 nucleotides are TGTGCCAGCAGGCAGACAGGGTCTGATGAGCAGTTCTTC. Translated: CASRQTGSDEQFF.

DNA for the CDR3: TGTGCCAGCAGGGTGGGGGAGGGGACCCAGTACTTC. The encoded protein is CASRVGEGTQYF. This chain uses TRBV6-1 with TRBJ2-5; TRBD2 matches 7 bases. The CDR3 sequence is 12 residues long. V was clipped by 6 bases and J by 7 bases; unmatched bases: 5. Germline V gene data show CDR1 as MNHNS and CDR2 as SASEGT.

The chain carries TRBV2 and TRBJ2-7; 8 nucleotides match TRBD1. The CDR3 is 15 residues long. The trim removed 6 bases at V and 4 bases at J, leaving 11 bases unmatched. Germline V gene data show CDR1 as SNHLY and CDR2 as FYNNEI. The CDR3 loop reads CASRGPGQAAYEQYF. CDR3 nucleotides: TGTGCCAGCAGGGGCCCGGGACAGGCCGCATACGAGCAGTACTTC.

This sequence joins TRBV7-9 and TRBJ2-2; weak D call: TRBD1 (7 bases). CDR3 length: 15 amino acids. V was cut by 8 bases and J by 1 base, with 14 bases left in between. Germline V lookup: CDR1 SEHNR, CDR2 FQNEAQ (reference sequence). CDR3 protein: CASERQGLNTGELFF. The CDR3 region has the DNA TGTGCCAGCGAAAGACAGGGACTGAACACCGGGGAGCTGTTTTTT.

The rearrangement links TRBV18 to TRBJ1-4; D is unresolved. The V gene lost 0 bases and the J gene lost 8 bases, with 10 bases spanning the gap. Germline loops: CDR1 KGHSH, CDR2 LQKENI. The CDR3 is 14 residues long. The CDR3 reads CASSPPSTPEKLFF. For the CDR3, the DNA is TGTGCCAGCTCACCACCGTCGACACCAGAAAAACTGTTTTTT.

J is TRBJ1-6 and V is TRBV7-8; 7 bases are a match to TRBD1. Germline CDR1 and CDR2: SGHVS and FQNEAQ. The V and J ends lost 4 bases and 7 bases, in that order; junction bases with no gene match: 4. The CDR3 sequence is 14 residues long. The CDR3 DNA reads as TGTGCCAGCAGCTCCCAGGGGGAGAATTCACCCCTCCACTTT. Residues: CASSSQGENSPLHF.

The chain has TRBV29-1 and TRBJ1-1; no firm D call. The CDR3 runs to 11 residues. Trimming removed 7 bases from V and 2 bases from J, with 8 bases in between. Germline-derived CDR1 and CDR2 are SQVTM and ANQGSEA. CDR3 DNA sequence: TGCAGCGGTACAGTTAACACTGAAGCTTTCTTT. It yields the protein CSGTVNTEAFF.

The rearrangement joins TRBV5-4 to TRBJ2-7; TRBD1 matches 9 bases. With V trimmed by 6 bases and J by 4 bases, 8 bases remained unmatched. The CDR3 is 14 residues long. Germline V gene lookup returns CDR1 SGHNT and CDR2 YYREEE (reference sequence). CDR3 in amino acids: CASKTGQGNYEQYF. The DNA for the CDR3 is TGTGCCAGCAAAACAGGACAGGGGAATTACGAGCAGTACTTC.

The chain couples TRBV18 to TRBJ1-1, with a weak D call TRBD1 (6 bases). The V end was cut by 3 bases, the J end by 1 base, with 15 bases between. Looked up from germline, CDR1 is KGHSH and CDR2 is LQKENI. The CDR3 spans 16 residues. The CDR3 DNA sequence: TGTGCCAGCTCACCTCTCGGGGGGCAACAGAACACTGAAGCTTTCTTT. Its protein is CASSPLGGQQNTEAFF.